Listed below are T cell receptor beta chains from one sample, sequenced in a study of shared clonotypes between healthy human individuals. Clones were read by immunoSEQ multiplex PCR, and TCRdb kept only the in-frame ones, dropping some. The data show around 1.9 million clones, about 92% seen once. Material: naive CD8+ T cells from PBMCs. These receptors came from a man aged 18-30 years in good health. Some clones in this sample may be carry-over from other donors' samples. CDR3s include the opening cysteine and the closing phenylalanine or tryptophan. The D gene is left open where the match is weak. A clone size is listed for some rows: how often the clone was seen (once, few, many), or a class if it is expanded.

>15|NA|TRBJ2-7|NA|TRBV7-2
CASSPRLGSSYEQYF
TGTGCCAGCAGCCCGAGACTAGGCTCCTCCTACGAGCAGTACTTC
>15|TRBD1|TRBJ1-4|NA|TRBV6-9
CASSHTGGTNEKLFF
TGTGCCAGCAGCCACACAGGGGGGACTAATGAAAAACTGTTTTTT
>12|NA|TRBJ2-1|NA|TRBV10-1
CASSERGNEQFF
TGCGCCAGCAGTGAGCGGGGGAATGAGCAGTTCTTC
>17|NA|TRBJ1-4|NA|TRBV27
CASSPRQVGRTNEKLFF
TGTGCCAGCAGTCCCCGACAGGTGGGGCGAACTAATGAAAAACTGTTTTTT
>14|NA|TRBJ2-2|NA|TRBV27
CASSELTNTGELFF
TGTGCCAGCAGTGAACTAACGAACACCGGGGAGCTGTTTTTT
>14|TRBD2|TRBJ2-7|NA|TRBV27
CASKVGLAPYEQYF
TGTGCCAGCAAAGTAGGACTAGCGCCTTACGAGCAGTACTTC
>16|TRBD1|TRBJ1-2|NA|TRBV4-1
CASSLRQGLKGYGYTF
TGCGCCAGCAGCCTCAGACAGGGTTTGAAGGGCTATGGCTACACCTTC
>16|NA|TRBJ1-5|NA|TRBV28
CASSLYKGFGNQPQHF
TGTGCCAGCAGTTTATATAAGGGTTTCGGGAATCAGCCCCAGCATTTT
>17|TRBD2|TRBJ2-1|NA|TRBV7-9
CASSTRWASGRGNEQFF
TGTGCCAGCAGCACCAGATGGGCTAGCGGGAGAGGCAATGAGCAGTTCTTC
>19|NA|TRBJ2-1|NA|TRBV7-2
CASSLMAAISMSSYNEQFF
TGTGCCAGCAGCTTAATGGCAGCGATATCGATGAGCTCCTACAATGAGCAGTTCTTC
>13|NA|TRBJ2-7|NA|TRBV27
CASRRDLTYEQYF
TGTGCCAGCAGGAGGGACCTTACCTACGAGCAGTACTTC
>16|NA|TRBJ2-7|NA|TRBV9
CASSPGPGRTSYEQYF
TGTGCCAGCAGCCCCGGACCGGGACGAACCTCCTACGAGCAGTACTTC
>15|NA|TRBJ1-1|few|TRBV19
CASSIARGSRTEAFF
TGTGCCAGTAGTATCGCCAGGGGCAGTCGAACTGAAGCTTTCTTT
>12|NA|TRBJ2-4|NA|TRBV6-6
CAKRGSVHIQYF
TGTGCCAAAAGGGGCTCAGTACACATTCAGTACTTC
>14|NA|TRBJ2-1|NA|TRBV2
CASIGRGQNNEQFF
TGTGCCTCCATAGGGCGGGGCCAGAACAATGAGCAGTTCTTC
>14|TRBD2|TRBJ2-7|NA|TRBV6-6
CASSVAGTSYEQYF
TGTGCCAGCAGTGTAGCGGGAACCTCCTACGAGCAGTACTTC
>13|NA|TRBJ2-7|once|TRBV27
CASTRVGSLEQYF
TGTGCCAGCACTCGGGTGGGATCTCTCGAGCAGTACTTC
>15|NA|TRBJ2-2|NA|TRBV11-3
CASSLRLQNTGELFF
TGTGCCAGCAGCTTAAGGCTGCAGAACACCGGGGAGCTGTTTTTT
>13|NA|TRBJ2-7|NA|TRBV19
CASSIASSYEQYF
TGTGCCAGTAGTATAGCGAGCAGCTACGAGCAGTACTTC
>13|NA|TRBJ2-3|NA|TRBV30
CAWSVGGGDTQYF
TGTGCCTGGAGTGTAGGGGGGGGAGATACGCAGTATTTT
>14|TRBD1|TRBJ2-7|NA|TRBV6-5
CASSYSQGAYEQYF
TGTGCCAGCAGTTACTCCCAGGGGGCCTACGAGCAGTACTTC
>17|NA|TRBJ2-5|NA|TRBV27
CASKRAGDAWYQETQYF
TGTGCCAGCAAAAGGGCAGGGGACGCGTGGTACCAAGAGACCCAGTACTTC
>15|NA|TRBJ1-5|NA|TRBV28
CASSRSWRSGQPQHF
TGTGCCAGCAGCCGCTCGTGGAGGTCTGGTCAGCCCCAGCATTTT
>12|NA|TRBJ1-1|NA|TRBV6-6
CASRQRDMGAFF
TGTGCCAGCAGACAGCGGGACATGGGAGCTTTCTTT
>18|NA|TRBJ2-1|NA|TRBV9
CASSVAGLVGGSYNEQFF
TGTGCCAGCAGCGTAGCTGGGCTAGTCGGAGGCTCCTACAATGAGCAGTTCTTC
>19|TRBD1|TRBJ2-6|NA|TRBV27
CASSLSGTGVISGANVLTF
TGTGCCAGCAGCCTCTCCGGGACAGGGGTTATTTCTGGGGCCAACGTCCTGACTTTC
>14|NA|TRBJ2-4|NA|TRBV29-1
CSVVIRDAKNIQYF
TGCAGCGTTGTCATACGGGATGCCAAAAACATTCAGTACTTC
>14|NA|TRBJ2-2|NA|TRBV4-1
CASSQLTSTGELFF
TGCGCCAGCAGCCAACTTACGAGCACCGGGGAGCTGTTTTTT
>15|TRBD1|TRBJ1-2|NA|TRBV19
CASIPAGTGLYGYTF
TGTGCCAGTATCCCCGCCGGGACAGGGCTCTATGGCTACACCTTC
>17|NA|TRBJ2-6|NA|TRBV4-3
CASSQDPAGSGANVLTF
TGCGCCAGCAGCCAAGATCCGGCGGGCTCTGGGGCCAACGTCCTGACTTTC
>14|NA|TRBJ2-3|NA|TRBV6-6
CASSYSTYTDTQYF
TGTGCCAGCAGTTATTCTACCTACACAGATACGCAGTATTTT
>16|NA|TRBJ2-5|NA|TRBV27
CASRPTGEALQETQYF
TGTGCCAGCAGGCCGACGGGGGAGGCCCTCCAAGAGACCCAGTACTTC
>15|NA|TRBJ1-1|few|TRBV4-1
CASSHSGGSDTEAFF
TGCGCCAGCAGCCACTCTGGGGGGAGTGACACTGAAGCTTTCTTT
>15|TRBD1|TRBJ1-4|NA|TRBV27
CASSPRGTASEKLFF
TGTGCCAGCAGCCCCCGTGGGACAGCGAGTGAAAAACTGTTTTTT
>16|NA|TRBJ2-1|NA|TRBV2
CASSGVGTSIDNEQFF
TGTGCCTCCTCGGGTGTCGGGACTTCCATCGACAATGAGCAGTTCTTC
>12|NA|TRBJ2-1|NA|TRBV11-1
CASSLAVNEQFF
TGTGCCAGCAGCTTAGCAGTGAACGAGCAGTTCTTC
>14|NA|TRBJ2-5|few|TRBV9
CASSVAREEETQYF
TGTGCCAGCAGCGTAGCTAGGGAAGAAGAGACCCAGTACTTC
>14|TRBD1|TRBJ2-7|few|TRBV7-2
CASRGRDRENEQYF
TGTGCCAGCAGGGGACGGGACAGGGAGAACGAGCAGTACTTC
>15|NA|TRBJ2-3|NA|TRBV27
CASSLGGLGADTQYF
TGTGCCAGCAGTTTAGGGGGGTTGGGGGCAGATACGCAGTATTTT
>14|NA|TRBJ2-2|NA|TRBV6-5
CASSYSGETGELFF
TGTGCCAGCAGTTACTCAGGAGAGACCGGGGAGCTGTTTTTT
>16|TRBD2|TRBJ2-5|NA|TRBV5-4
CASSEAGTRLQETQYF
TGTGCCAGCAGCGAAGCCGGGACTAGACTTCAAGAGACCCAGTACTTC
>18|TRBD1|TRBJ1-1|NA|TRBV5-6
CASRPRTGEATPNTEAFF
TGTGCCAGCAGACCCCGGACAGGGGAGGCAACGCCGAACACTGAAGCTTTCTTT
>14|NA|TRBJ2-7|NA|TRBV5-6
CASSFGPIIYEQYF
TGTGCCAGCAGCTTCGGACCGATAATCTACGAGCAGTACTTC
>13|NA|TRBJ2-7|NA|TRBV6-1
CASNELVSDEQYF
TGTGCCAGCAACGAACTAGTTTCCGACGAGCAGTACTTC
>13|NA|TRBJ2-7|NA|TRBV5-3
CARSLAETYEQYF
TGTGCCAGAAGCTTGGCTGAGACCTACGAGCAGTACTTC
>15|NA|TRBJ2-4|NA|TRBV2
CASSEYQGGKNIQYF
TGTGCCAGCAGTGAATATCAGGGGGGCAAAAACATTCAGTACTTC
>16|TRBD2|TRBJ2-7|NA|TRBV6-6
CASSYLRTGGPYEQYF
TGTGCCAGCAGTTACCTACGGACGGGAGGGCCCTACGAGCAGTACTTC
>13|NA|TRBJ2-5|NA|TRBV6-5
CASSYDSEETQYF
TGTGCCAGCAGTTACGACTCGGAGGAGACCCAGTACTTC
>13|TRBD2|TRBJ2-7|NA|TRBV28
CASSYPAGEQQYF
TGTGCCAGCAGTTATCCGGCGGGAGAGCAGCAGTACTTC
>15|TRBD1|TRBJ2-5|NA|TRBV19
CASSFRGQSKETQYF
TGTGCCAGTAGTTTCCGGGGACAGTCCAAGGAGACCCAGTACTTC
>15|NA|TRBJ2-7|NA|TRBV15
CATSSEIWSSYEQYF
TGTGCCACCAGTTCAGAGATCTGGAGCTCCTACGAGCAGTACTTC
>16|TRBD2|TRBJ2-1|NA|TRBV28
CASSLSGGVFYNEQFF
TGTGCCAGCAGTTTGTCGGGGGGAGTCTTCTACAATGAGCAGTTCTTC
>11|NA|TRBJ2-1|NA|TRBV20-1
CSAPRGGEQFF
TGCAGTGCACCCCGGGGTGGTGAGCAGTTCTTC
>20|TRBD1|TRBJ1-1|NA|TRBV16
CASSQGPGAGQGVANTEAFF
TGTGCCAGCAGCCAAGGGCCAGGGGCGGGACAGGGGGTGGCGAACACTGAAGCTTTCTTT
>15|TRBD1|TRBJ1-1|NA|TRBV6-6
CASSPLTGENTEAFF
TGTGCCAGCAGCCCCCTGACAGGGGAGAACACTGAAGCTTTCTTT
>16|TRBD1|TRBJ1-1|NA|TRBV9
CASSAEVDRGHTEAFF
TGTGCCAGCAGCGCCGAAGTTGACAGGGGGCACACTGAAGCTTTCTTT
>16|NA|TRBJ2-1|once|TRBV10-3
CAITREAGEPNNEQFF
TGTGCCATCACCCGAGAAGCTGGCGAACCCAACAATGAGCAGTTCTTC
>13|TRBD2|TRBJ2-1|NA|TRBV11-2
CASSTSGYNEQFF
TGTGCCAGCAGTACTAGCGGCTACAATGAGCAGTTCTTC
>13|NA|TRBJ2-5|NA|TRBV7-9
CASSFSGVETQYF
TGTGCCAGCAGCTTTTCGGGGGTAGAGACCCAGTACTTC
>15|TRBD2|TRBJ2-7|NA|TRBV7-9
CASSTPSGSSYEQYF
TGTGCCAGCAGCACCCCTAGCGGCAGCTCCTACGAGCAGTACTTC